This TCR beta chain was observed in a study of cytomegalovirus exposure and HLA in healthy donors. CDR1 GTSNPN and CDR2 SVGIG come from the germline V gene (reference sequence). With V trimmed by 0 bases and J by 5 bases, 17 bases remained unmatched. The CDR3 covers 19 residues. Overall study results and limits: Investigators reported 150 to 200 TCR beta chains as tied to cytomegalovirus. CMV serostatus stood as the only immune exposure information on hand.

Comment on this clone: The antigen remains unidentified.

At the time of sampling, donors were nominally healthy, though unrecorded immune exposures were likely. Primers included in the PCR were 60 Vbeta and 13 Jbeta primers. Here immunoSEQ multiplex PCR was the method, and the copy in TCRdb shows in-frame clones only, minus some. The sample comprises some 97,000 clones, about 77% of which are singletons, and about 4.4% rests with the top ten. This chain joins TRBV30 and TRBJ2-5; 11 bases line up with TRBD2. The sequenced sample was PBMCs. This TCR was recovered from a woman aged 18-29 years in good health and CMV-seropositive. CDR3 in DNA: TGTGCCTGGAGTGTAGGGCTAGCGGGAGGCCGCCTCGGGTTGGAGACCCAGTACTTC. This gives the protein CAWSVGLAGGRLGLETQYF. The full variable domain, in which reference TRBV30 and TRBJ2-5 provide the parts outside the CDR3, is SQTIHQWPATLVQPVGSPLSLECTVEGTSNPNLYWYRQAAGRGLQLLFYSVGIGQISSEVPQNLSASRPQDRQFILSSKKLLLSDSGFYLCAWSVGLAGGRLGLETQYFGPGTRLLVL.